This is a list of T cell receptor beta chains from one sample in a study of technical replicates of blood from a handful of donors. Produced via immunoSEQ multiplex PCR; TCRdb's table is partial and in-frame only. The table lists more than 70,000 clones, about 89% of them singletons. Source material: T cells isolated from PBMCs. The receptor source for this set is a human donor in good health. The conserved cysteine and the conserved F or W are not part of the CDR3 here.

J gene	V gene	CDR3 protein
TRBJ2-5	TRBV7-6	ASRGREETQY
TRBJ2-7	TRBV9	ASSTSGSYEQY
TRBJ1-1	TRBV18	ASSPSFPAGLRDTEAF
TRBJ2-5	TRBV4-1	ASSGPTPGSSSQETQY
TRBJ2-4	TRBV28	ATQTRQGREY
TRBJ1-4	TRBV15	ATSRDRITGRDKLF
TRBJ1-4	TRBV29-1	SATITGGMEEKLF
TRBJ2-3	TRBV11-2	ASSLNRVRADTQY
TRBJ1-5	TRBV30	AWSFGGKAQPQH
TRBJ1-1	TRBV5-1	ASSLGDRNTEAF
TRBJ1-2	TRBV6-1	ASSEGAISDGYT
TRBJ1-3	TRBV11-3	ASSLLQVSSGNTIY
TRBJ1-2	TRBV5-5	ASSLEQGVNYGYT
TRBJ2-5	TRBV19	ASRVSGGRETQY
TRBJ1-1	TRBV4-1	ASSHAVSNTEAF
TRBJ1-2	TRBV4-2	ASSQWTGPDYHT
TRBJ2-5	TRBV5-6	ASSLANRGETQY
TRBJ1-2	TRBV6-5	ASSYSGVSGYT
TRBJ2-3	TRBV4-1	ASSQTTATDTQY
TRBJ2-5	TRBV30	AWSLLGGGQETQY
TRBJ2-1	TRBV4-2	ASSRSGGAHNEQF
TRBJ1-5	TRBV28	ASSLFGETGGNQPQH
TRBJ1-1	TRBV6-5	ASSWFRGSGTEAF
TRBJ2-7	TRBV5-1	ASSPGGAEHEQY
TRBJ2-4	TRBV5-1	ASSFRTGNNLVKNIQY
TRBJ2-1	TRBV9	ASSVAIRDFNNEQF
TRBJ2-1	TRBV7-8	ASSDSGTEFFREQF
TRBJ1-2	TRBV5-4	ASRRGNFREIYGYT
TRBJ1-5	TRBV10-3	AIRGDNQPQH
TRBJ2-5	TRBV11-3	ASSNIGGGWETQY
TRBJ1-2	TRBV10-3	AISETGVDGYT
TRBJ2-3	TRBV7-8	ASSPKRATTDTQY
TRBJ2-3	TRBV6-5	ASRPEATDTQY
TRBJ2-5	TRBV9	ASSVQGAFNQETQY
TRBJ1-6	TRBV30	AWSPGPFPLH
TRBJ1-1	TRBV4-2	ASSQGTNTEAF
TRBJ2-1	TRBV7-3	ASSLETPRRNEQF
TRBJ2-3	TRBV29-1	SVQGTSGRWGTDTQY
TRBJ2-3	TRBV11-2	ASSSPSRTPTDTQY
TRBJ2-3	TRBV6-6	ASLRDMGTDTQY
TRBJ1-5	TRBV19	ASKEGAGDQPQH
TRBJ1-1	TRBV29-1	SVETGLDTEAF
TRBJ2-6	TRBV9	ASSTRQGLGSGANVLT
TRBJ1-1	TRBV6-5	ASSGMEGTEAF
TRBJ2-4	TRBV2	ASRISGGGGGSEQY
TRBJ2-7	TRBV2	ASRQPTSGSYEQY
TRBJ2-5	TRBV19	ASSIGLAEFLQETQY
TRBJ2-7	TRBV9	ASSVVGAGEDEQY
TRBJ2-5	TRBV5-4	ASSLVSGQETQY
TRBJ2-3	TRBV5-1	ASKRLAGADTQY
TRBJ2-5	TRBV29-1	SVGPPRGGRGETQY
TRBJ1-2	TRBV19	ASTPGRGNYGYT
TRBJ2-7	TRBV29-1	SVPSGGSNEQY
TRBJ2-7	TRBV6-1	ASSEGLRSYEQY
TRBJ1-1	TRBV7-6	ASSPGRGVNTEAF